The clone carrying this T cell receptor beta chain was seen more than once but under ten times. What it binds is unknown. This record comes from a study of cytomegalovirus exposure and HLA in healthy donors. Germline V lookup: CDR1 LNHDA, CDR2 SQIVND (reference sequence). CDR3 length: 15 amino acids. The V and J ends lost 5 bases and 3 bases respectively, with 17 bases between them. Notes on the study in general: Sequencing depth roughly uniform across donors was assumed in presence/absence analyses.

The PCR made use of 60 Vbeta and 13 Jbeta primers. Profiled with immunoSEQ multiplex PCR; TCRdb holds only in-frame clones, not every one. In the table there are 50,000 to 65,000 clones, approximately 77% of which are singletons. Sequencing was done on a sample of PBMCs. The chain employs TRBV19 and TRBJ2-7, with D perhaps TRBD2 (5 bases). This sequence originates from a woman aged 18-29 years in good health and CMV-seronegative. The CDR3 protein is CASSSRRLGNYEQYF. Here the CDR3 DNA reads TGTGCCAGTAGTTCGCGGAGACTCGGGAACTACGAGCAGTACTTC.